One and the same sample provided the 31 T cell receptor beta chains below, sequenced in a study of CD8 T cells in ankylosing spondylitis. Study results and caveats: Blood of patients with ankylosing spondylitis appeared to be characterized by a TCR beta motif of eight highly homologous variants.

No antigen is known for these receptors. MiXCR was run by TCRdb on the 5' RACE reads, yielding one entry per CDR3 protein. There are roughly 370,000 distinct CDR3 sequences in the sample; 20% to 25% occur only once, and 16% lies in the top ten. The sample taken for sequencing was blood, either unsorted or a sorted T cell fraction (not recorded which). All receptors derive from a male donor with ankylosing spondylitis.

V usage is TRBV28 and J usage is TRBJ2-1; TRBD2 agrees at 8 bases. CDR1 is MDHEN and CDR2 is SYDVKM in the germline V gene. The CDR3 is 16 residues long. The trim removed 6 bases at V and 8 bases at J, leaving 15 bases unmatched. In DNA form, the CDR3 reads TGTGCCAGCAGCTCCCACGGAGCGGGAGAATCCGATGAGCAGTTCTTC. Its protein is CASSSHGAGESDEQFF.

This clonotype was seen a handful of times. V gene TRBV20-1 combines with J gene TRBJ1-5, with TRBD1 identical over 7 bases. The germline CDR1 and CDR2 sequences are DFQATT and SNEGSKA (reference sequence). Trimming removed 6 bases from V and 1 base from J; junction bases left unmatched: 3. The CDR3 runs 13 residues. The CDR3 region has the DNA TGCAGTGCCGAGGGACAGAGCAATCAGCCCCAGCATTTT. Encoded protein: CSAEGQSNQPQHF.

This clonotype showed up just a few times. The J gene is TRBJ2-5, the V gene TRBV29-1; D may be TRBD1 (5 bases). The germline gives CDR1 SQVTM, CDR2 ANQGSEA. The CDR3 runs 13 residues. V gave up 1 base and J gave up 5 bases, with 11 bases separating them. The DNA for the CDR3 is TGCAGCGTTGAAGTCAGCCAGGGCGAGACCCAGTACTTC. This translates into CSVEVSQGETQYF.

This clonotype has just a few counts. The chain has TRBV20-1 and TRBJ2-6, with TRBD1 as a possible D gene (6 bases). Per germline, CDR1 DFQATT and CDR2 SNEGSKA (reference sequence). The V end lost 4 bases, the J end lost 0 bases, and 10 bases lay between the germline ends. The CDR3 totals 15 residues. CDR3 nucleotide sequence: TGCAGTGCTACGGGACAAAGCTCTGGGGCCAACGTCCTGACTTTC. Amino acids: CSATGQSSGANVLTF.

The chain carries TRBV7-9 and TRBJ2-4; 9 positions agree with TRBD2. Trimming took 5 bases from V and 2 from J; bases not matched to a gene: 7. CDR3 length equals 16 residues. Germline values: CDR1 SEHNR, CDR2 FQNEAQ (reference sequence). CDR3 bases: TGTGCCAGCAGCATACAGACTAGCGGTTCCAAAAACATTCAGTACTTC. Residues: CASSIQTSGSKNIQYF.

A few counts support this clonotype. CDR3 region: CASGPAGTYGNTIYF. CDR3 DNA: TGTGCCAGCGGCCCAGCCGGGACATATGGAAACACCATATATTTT. The chain links TRBV9 to TRBJ1-3; possibly TRBD1 for D (6 bases). Germline V gene lookup returns CDR1 SGDLS and CDR2 YYNGEE. This CDR3 contains 15 residues. The V gene lost 7 bases and the J gene lost 3 bases, with 17 bases spanning the gap. The full variable domain, with the rest looked up from reference TRBV9 and TRBJ1-3, is DSGVTQTPKHLITATGQRVTLRCSPRSGDLSVYWYQQSLDQGLQFLIQYYNGEERAKGNILERFSAQQFPDLHSELNLSSLELGDSALYFCASGPAGTYGNTIYFGEGSWLTVV.

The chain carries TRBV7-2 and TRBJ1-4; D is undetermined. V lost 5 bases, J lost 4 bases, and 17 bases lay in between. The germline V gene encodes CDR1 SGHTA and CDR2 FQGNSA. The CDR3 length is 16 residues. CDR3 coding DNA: TGTGCCAGCAGCCCCCTCTTGGAAACTAATAATGAAAAACTGTTTTTT. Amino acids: CASSPLLETNNEKLFF.

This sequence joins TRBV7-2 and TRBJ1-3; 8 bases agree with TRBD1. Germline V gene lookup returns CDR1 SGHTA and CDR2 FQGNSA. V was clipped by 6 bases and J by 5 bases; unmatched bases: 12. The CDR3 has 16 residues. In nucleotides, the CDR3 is TGTGCCAGCAGTCGCCCGGGGACAGGCGTTAGAAACACCATATATTTT. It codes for CASSRPGTGVRNTIYF.

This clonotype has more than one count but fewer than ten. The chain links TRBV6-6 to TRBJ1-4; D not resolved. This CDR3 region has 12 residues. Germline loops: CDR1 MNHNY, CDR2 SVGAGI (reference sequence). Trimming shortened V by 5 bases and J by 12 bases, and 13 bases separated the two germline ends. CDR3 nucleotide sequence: TGTGCCAGCAGTCACAGTGCCGTGGAACTGTTTTTT. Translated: CASSHSAVELFF.

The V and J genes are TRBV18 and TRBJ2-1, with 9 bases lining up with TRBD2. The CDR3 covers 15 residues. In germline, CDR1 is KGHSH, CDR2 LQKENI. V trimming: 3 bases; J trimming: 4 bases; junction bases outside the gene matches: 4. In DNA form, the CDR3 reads TGTGCCAGCTCACCGGAGACTAGCGGTTACAATGAGCAGTTCTTC. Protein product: CASSPETSGYNEQFF.

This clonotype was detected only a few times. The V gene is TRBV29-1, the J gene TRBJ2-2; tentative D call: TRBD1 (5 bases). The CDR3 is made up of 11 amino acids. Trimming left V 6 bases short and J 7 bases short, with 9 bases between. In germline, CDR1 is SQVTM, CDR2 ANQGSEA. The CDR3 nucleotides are TGCAGCGTCAGACAGTTCGGGGAGCTGTTTTTT. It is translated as CSVRQFGELFF.

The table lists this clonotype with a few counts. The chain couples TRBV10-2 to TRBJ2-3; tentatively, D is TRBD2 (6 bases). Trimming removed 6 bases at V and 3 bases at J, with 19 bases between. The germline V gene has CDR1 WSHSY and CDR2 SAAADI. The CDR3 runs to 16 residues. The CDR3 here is CASSAPGGAITDTQYF. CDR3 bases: TGCGCCAGCAGCGCTCCTGGCGGGGCCATTACAGATACGCAGTATTTT.

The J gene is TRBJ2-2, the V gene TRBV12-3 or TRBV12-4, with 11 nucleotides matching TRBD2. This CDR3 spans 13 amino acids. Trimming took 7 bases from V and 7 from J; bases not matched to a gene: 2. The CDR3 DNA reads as TGTGCCAGCAAGGGACTAGCGGTCGGGGAGCTGTTTTTT. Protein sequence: CASKGLAVGELFF.

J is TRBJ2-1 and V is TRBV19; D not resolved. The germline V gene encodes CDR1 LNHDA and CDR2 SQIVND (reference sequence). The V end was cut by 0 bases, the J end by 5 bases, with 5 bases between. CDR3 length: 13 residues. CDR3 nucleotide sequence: TGTGCCAGTAGTATAGATCGGGACAATGAGCAGTTCTTC. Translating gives CASSIDRDNEQFF.

This chain's CDR3 is CATSGSFGEQFF. CDR3 DNA: TGTGCCACCAGTGGATCCTTCGGTGAGCAGTTCTTC. The chain couples TRBV24-1 to TRBJ2-1; D is uncertain. Germline assignment: CDR1 KGHDR and CDR2 SFDVKD. With 5 bases removed from V and 9 bases from J, the gap between germline ends came to 10 bases. CDR3 size: 12 residues.

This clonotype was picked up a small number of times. CDR3: CASSQGREETQYF. CDR3 DNA: TGTGCCAGCAGCCAGGGACGGGAAGAGACCCAGTACTTC. The chain recombines TRBV3-1 with TRBJ2-5; D assignment may be TRBD1 or TRBD2 (5 bases each). The V gene's germline CDR1 is LGHDT and CDR2 YNNKEL (reference sequence). V shed 3 bases and J shed 3 bases, with 8 bases lying between them. This CDR3 has 13 residues.

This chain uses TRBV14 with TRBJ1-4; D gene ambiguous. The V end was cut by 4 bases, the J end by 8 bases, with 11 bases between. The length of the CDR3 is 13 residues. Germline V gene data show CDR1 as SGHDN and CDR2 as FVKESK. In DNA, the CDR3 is TGTGCCAGCAGCCTTGATCTGGGGGAAAAACTGTTTTTT. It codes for CASSLDLGEKLFF.

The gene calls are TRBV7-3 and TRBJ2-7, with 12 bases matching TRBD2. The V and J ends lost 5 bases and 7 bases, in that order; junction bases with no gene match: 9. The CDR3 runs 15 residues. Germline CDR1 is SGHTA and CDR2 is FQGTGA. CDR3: CASSPPGLAGREQYF. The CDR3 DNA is TGTGCCAGCAGCCCACCCGGACTAGCGGGAAGAGAGCAGTACTTC.

The CDR3 DNA is TGTGCCAGTCAGGGTTACTACGAGCAGTACTTC. Its translation: CASQGYYEQYF. V and J are TRBV10-3 and TRBJ2-7; perhaps TRBD1 as D (5 bases). Trimming removed 10 bases from V and 3 bases from J, with 10 bases in between. CDR1 and CDR2 from the germline V gene are ENHRY and SYGVKD. The CDR3 sequence is 11 residues long.

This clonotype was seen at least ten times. CDR3 nucleotide sequence: TGTGCCAGCAGTTTCAGACAGCATAACTATGGCTACACCTTC. Protein product: CASSFRQHNYGYTF. The rearrangement links TRBV12-3 or TRBV12-4 to TRBJ1-2, with D possibly matching TRBD1 (5 bases). The CDR3 has 14 amino acids. V was trimmed by 3 bases and J by 1 base, leaving 9 bases between them.

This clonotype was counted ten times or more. The CDR3 protein is CASSFRTGYEQYF. The DNA of the CDR3 is TGCGCCAGCAGCTTTCGGACGGGCTACGAGCAGTACTTC. V usage is TRBV5-1 and J usage is TRBJ2-7; D gene ambiguous. The length of the CDR3 is 13 residues. Trimming left V 2 bases short and J 3 bases short, with 9 bases between. CDR1 SGHRS and CDR2 YFSETQ come from the germline V gene.

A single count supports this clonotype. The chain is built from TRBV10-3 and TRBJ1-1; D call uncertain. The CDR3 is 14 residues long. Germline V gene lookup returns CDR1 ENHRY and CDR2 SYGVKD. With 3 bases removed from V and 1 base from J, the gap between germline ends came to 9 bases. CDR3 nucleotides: TGTGCCATCAGTGAAGGTCTGGCGAACACTGAAGCTTTCTTT. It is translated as CAISEGLANTEAFF.

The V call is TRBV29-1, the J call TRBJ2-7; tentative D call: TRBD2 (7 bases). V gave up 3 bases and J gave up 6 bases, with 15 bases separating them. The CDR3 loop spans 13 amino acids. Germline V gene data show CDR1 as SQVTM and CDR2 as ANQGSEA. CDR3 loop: CSVDRGGGGEQYF. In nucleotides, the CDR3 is TGCAGCGTTGATCGCGGGGGCGGAGGCGAGCAGTACTTC.

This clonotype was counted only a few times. The CDR3 is CASSLGQGAVGYTF. CDR3 in DNA: TGTGCCAGCAGTCTTGGACAGGGGGCGGTGGGCTACACCTTC. The V and J genes are TRBV12-3 or TRBV12-4 and TRBJ1-2; 11 bases match TRBD1. Losses at the gene ends were 5 bases for V and 8 bases for J; bases not matched to a gene: 7. The CDR3 extends over 14 amino acids.

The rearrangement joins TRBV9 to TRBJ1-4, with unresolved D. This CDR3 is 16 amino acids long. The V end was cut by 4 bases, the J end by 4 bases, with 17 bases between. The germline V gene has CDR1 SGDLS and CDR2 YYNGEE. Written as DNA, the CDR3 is TGTGCCAGCAGCCCCCTGACCGGAGACGTTAATGAAAAACTGTTTTTT. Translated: CASSPLTGDVNEKLFF.

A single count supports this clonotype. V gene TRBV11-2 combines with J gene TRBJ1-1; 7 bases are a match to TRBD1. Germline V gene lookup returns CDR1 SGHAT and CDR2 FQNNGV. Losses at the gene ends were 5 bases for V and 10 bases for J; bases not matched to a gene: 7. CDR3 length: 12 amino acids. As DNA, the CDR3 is TGTGCCAGCAGCCCAAGCCGACAGGGAGCTTTCTTT. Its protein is CASSPSRQGAFF.

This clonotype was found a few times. In DNA form, the CDR3 reads TGTGCCAGCAGCGGCCTGCTGGGGATGGGTGGCTACACCTTC. Translating it yields CASSGLLGMGGYTF. The chain couples TRBV11-2 to TRBJ1-2; D unclear. Per germline, CDR1 SGHAT and CDR2 FQNNGV. V lost 5 bases and J lost 7, with 17 bases in between. The CDR3 is 14 residues long.

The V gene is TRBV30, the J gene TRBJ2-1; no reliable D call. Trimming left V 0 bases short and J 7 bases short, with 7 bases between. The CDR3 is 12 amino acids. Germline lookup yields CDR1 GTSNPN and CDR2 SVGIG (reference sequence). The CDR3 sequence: CAWSVSWNEQFF. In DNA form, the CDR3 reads TGTGCCTGGAGTGTATCTTGGAATGAGCAGTTCTTC.

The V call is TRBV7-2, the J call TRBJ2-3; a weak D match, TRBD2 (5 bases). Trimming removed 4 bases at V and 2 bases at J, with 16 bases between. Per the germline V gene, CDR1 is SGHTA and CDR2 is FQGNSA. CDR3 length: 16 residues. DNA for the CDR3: TGTGCCAGCAGCTCGGGGTTTGCGGGCTTCACAGATACGCAGTATTTT. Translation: CASSSGFAGFTDTQYF.

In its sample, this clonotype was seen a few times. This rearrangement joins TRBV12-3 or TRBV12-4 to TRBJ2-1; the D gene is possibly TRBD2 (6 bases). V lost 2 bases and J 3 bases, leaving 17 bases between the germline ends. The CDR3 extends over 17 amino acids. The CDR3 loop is CASSLWVGRDLYNEQFF. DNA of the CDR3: TGTGCCAGCAGTTTATGGGTCGGGCGGGATCTCTACAATGAGCAGTTCTTC.

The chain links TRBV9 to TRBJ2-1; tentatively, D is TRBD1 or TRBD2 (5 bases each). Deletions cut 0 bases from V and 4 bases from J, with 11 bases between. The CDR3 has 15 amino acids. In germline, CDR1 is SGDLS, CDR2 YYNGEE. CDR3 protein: CASSVGWGFYNEQFF. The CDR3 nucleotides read TGTGCCAGCAGCGTAGGTTGGGGGTTTTACAATGAGCAGTTCTTC.